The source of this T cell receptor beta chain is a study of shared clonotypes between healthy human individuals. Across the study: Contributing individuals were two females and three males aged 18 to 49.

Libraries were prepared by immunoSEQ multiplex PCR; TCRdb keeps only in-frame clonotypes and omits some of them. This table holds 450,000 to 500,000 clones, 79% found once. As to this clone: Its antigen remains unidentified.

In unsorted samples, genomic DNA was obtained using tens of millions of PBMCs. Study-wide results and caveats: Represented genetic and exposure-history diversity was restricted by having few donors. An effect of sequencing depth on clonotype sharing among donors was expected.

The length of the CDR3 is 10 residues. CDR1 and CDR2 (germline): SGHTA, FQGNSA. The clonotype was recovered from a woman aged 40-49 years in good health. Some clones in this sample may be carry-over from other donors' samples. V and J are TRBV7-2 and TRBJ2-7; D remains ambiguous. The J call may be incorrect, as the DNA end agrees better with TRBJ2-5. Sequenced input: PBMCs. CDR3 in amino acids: CASSQETQYF. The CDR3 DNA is TGTGCCAGCAGCCAAGAGACCCAGTACTTC.